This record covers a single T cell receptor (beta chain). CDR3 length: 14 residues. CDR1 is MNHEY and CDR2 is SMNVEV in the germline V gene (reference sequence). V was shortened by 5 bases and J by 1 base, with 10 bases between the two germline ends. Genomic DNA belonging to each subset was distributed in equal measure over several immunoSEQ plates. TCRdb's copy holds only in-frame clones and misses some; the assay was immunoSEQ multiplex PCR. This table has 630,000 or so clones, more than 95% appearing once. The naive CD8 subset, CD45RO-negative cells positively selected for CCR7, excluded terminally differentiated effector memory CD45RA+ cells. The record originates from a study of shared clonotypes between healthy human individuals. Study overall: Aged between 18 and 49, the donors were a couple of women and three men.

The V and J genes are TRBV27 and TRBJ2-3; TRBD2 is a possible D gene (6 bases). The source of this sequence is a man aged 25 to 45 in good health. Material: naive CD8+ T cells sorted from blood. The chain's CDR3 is CASSPQRGTDTQYF. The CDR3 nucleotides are TGTGCCAGCAGTCCCCAGCGGGGCACAGATACGCAGTATTTT.